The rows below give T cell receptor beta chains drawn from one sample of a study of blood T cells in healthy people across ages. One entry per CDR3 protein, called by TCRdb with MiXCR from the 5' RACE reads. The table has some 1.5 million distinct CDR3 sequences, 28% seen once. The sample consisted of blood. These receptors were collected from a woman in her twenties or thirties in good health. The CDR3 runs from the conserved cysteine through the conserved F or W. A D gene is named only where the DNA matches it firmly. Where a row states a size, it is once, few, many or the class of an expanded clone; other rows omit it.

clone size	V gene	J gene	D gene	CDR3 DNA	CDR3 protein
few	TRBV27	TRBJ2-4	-	TGTGCCAGCAGTTTATTAGGAATTACCAAAAACATTCAGTACTTC	CASSLLGITKNIQYF
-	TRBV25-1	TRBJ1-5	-	TGTGCCAGCCCGTTGGAGGGGTCCAATCAGCCCCAGCATTTT	CASPLEGSNQPQHF
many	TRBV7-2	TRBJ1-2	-	TGTGCCAGCAGCTTAGTGTTAAGGGAGGGCTACACCTTC	CASSLVLREGYTF
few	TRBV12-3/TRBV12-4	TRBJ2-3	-	TGTGCCAGCAGCCCGCCCTCTAATACGCAGTATTTT	CASSPPSNTQYF
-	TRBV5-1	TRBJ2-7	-	TGCGCCAGCAGGATTATCGGCAGCTCCTACGAGCAGTACTTC	CASRIIGSSYEQYF
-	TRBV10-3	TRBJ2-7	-	TGTGCCATCAGTGACTCCGGGACACCTTCCCACGAGCAGTACTTC	CAISDSGTPSHEQYF
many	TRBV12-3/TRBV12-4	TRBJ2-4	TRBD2	TGTGCCAGCAGTCTGGGACTACCTAGAAACATTCAGTACTTC	CASSLGLPRNIQYF
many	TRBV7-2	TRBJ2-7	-	TGTGCCAGCAGCTTAGTCCGGGTTGGGGAGCAGTACTTC	CASSLVRVGEQYF
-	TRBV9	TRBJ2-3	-	TGTGCCAGCAGCGCGTCAGCTAGCACAGATACGCAGTATTTT	CASSASASTDTQYF
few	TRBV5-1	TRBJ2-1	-	TGCGCCAGCAGCTTGGGTAGAGCCGAGGGCAATGAGCAGTTCTTC	CASSLGRAEGNEQFF
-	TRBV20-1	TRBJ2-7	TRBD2	TGCAGTGCTAGGGGGACTAGCGGGGTGCACGAGCAGTACTTC	CSARGTSGVHEQYF
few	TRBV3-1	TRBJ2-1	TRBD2	TGTGCCAGCAGCCAAGGACTAGCGGCGGGTGAGCAGTTCTTC	CASSQGLAAGEQFF
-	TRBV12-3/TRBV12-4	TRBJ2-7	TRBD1	TGTGCCAGCAGTTTCCATGGACAGGGGGGGAACGAGCAGTACTTC	CASSFHGQGGNEQYF